This T cell receptor beta chain derives from a study of T cell responses to AZD1222 COVID-19 vaccine. The table came from immunoSEQ multiplex PCR; TCRdb's copy has only in-frame clones and leaves some out. The table records 91,000 or so clones, around 90% of them present only once. The CDR3 consists of 11 residues. Per the germline V gene, CDR1 is MRHNA and CDR2 is SNTAGT. Between the trimmed V and J ends, which lost 7 bases and 6 bases, there was a span of 8 bases. Study-wide points: Spike-specific TCR breadth and depth grew following two AZD1222 doses.

A word on this clone: Its antigen remains unidentified.

The sequence came from an adult who received the AZD1222 COVID-19 vaccine. This sample comprised peripheral blood, obtained 28 days after the second AZD1222 dose. The chain is built from TRBV6-4 and TRBJ2-3, with D uncertain. The CDR3, as DNA: TGTGCCAGCAATGGGGTGGATACGCAGTATTTT. Translation: CASNGVDTQYF.